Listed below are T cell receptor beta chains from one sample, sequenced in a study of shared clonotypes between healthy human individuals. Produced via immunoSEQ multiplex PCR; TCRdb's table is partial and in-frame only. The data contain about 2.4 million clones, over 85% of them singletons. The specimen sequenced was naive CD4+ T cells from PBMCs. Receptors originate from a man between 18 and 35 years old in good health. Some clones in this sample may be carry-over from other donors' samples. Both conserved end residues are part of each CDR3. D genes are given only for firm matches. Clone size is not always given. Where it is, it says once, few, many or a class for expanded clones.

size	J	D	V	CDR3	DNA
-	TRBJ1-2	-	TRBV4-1	CASSPAGRDYGYTF	TGCGCCAGCAGCCCGGCGGGTCGGGACTATGGCTACACCTTC
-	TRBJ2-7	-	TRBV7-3	CASSLEPQSVAHF	TGTGCCAGCAGCTTAGAGCCTCAGTCGGTTGCCCACTTC
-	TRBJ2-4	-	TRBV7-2	CASSPLVTRIQYF	TGTGCCAGCAGCCCCCTCGTGACGCGCATTCAGTACTTC
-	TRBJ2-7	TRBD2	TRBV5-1	CASSALTSGSSYEQYF	TGCGCCAGCAGCGCCTTGACTAGCGGGAGTTCCTACGAGCAGTACTTC
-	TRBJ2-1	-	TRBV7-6	CASSLGSGVYNEQFF	TGTGCCAGCAGCCTAGGTTCAGGGGTGTACAATGAGCAGTTCTTC
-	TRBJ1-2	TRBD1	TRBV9	CASSVVAGRGLYGYTF	TGTGCCAGCAGCGTAGTCGCGGGGAGGGGGCTCTATGGCTACACCTTC
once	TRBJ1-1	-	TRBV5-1	CASSLPGKGTEAFF	TGCGCCAGCAGCTTGCCCGGGAAAGGCACTGAAGCTTTCTTT
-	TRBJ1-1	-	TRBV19	CASSVSRGYTEAFF	TGTGCCAGTTCCGTTAGTCGGGGGTACACTGAAGCTTTCTTT
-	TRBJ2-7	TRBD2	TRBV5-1	CASSQISREGDDEQYF	TGCGCCAGCAGCCAAATATCTCGGGAGGGCGACGACGAGCAGTACTTC
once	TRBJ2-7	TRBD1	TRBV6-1	CASSASGQGIHEQYF	TGTGCCAGCAGTGCCTCGGGACAGGGGATCCACGAGCAGTACTTC
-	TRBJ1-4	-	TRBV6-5	CASSPRTDTNEKLFF	TGTGCCAGCAGCCCACGGACGGACACTAATGAAAAACTGTTTTTT
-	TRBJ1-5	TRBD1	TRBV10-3	CAISDLQGNQPQHF	TGTGCCATCAGTGACCTACAGGGGAATCAGCCCCAGCATTTT
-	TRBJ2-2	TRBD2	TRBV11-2	CASSGPTPGLTSTGELFF	TGTGCCAGCAGCGGACCAACTCCGGGACTAACGAGTACCGGGGAGCTGTTTTTT
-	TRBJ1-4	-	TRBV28	CASCSPGTLEKLFF	TGTGCCAGCTGCTCCCCCGGGACACTAGAAAAACTGTTTTTT
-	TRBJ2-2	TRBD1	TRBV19	CASSIGDRDAGELFF	TGTGCCAGTAGTATCGGGGACAGAGACGCCGGGGAGCTGTTTTTT
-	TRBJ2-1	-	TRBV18	CASSPGQGGLLGQFF	TGTGCCAGCTCACCGGGGCAGGGGGGCCTGTTGGGGCAGTTCTTC
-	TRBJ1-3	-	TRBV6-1	CASRGSPPGNTIYF	TGTGCCAGCAGGGGATCTCCCCCTGGAAACACCATATATTTT
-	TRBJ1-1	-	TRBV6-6	CASSYTYRDSEAFF	TGTGCCAGCAGTTACACATACAGGGATTCCGAAGCTTTCTTT
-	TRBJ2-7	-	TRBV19	CASSIGRSSYEQYF	TGTGCCAGTAGTATAGGCCGGAGCTCCTACGAGCAGTACTTC
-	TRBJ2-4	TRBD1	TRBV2	CASSAGTGRKSKNIQYF	TGTGCCAGCAGTGCTGGGACAGGGCGGAAATCGAAAAACATTCAGTACTTC
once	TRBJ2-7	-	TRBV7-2	CASSLGPASYEQYF	TGTGCCAGCAGCTTAGGTCCAGCGAGCTACGAGCAGTACTTC